Ten or more counts support the clone carrying this T cell receptor beta chain. Absence of ophthalmopathy progression within 18 months defined stable Graves' hyperthyroidism. The CDR3 regions of TCR beta were amplified from RNA transcripts. The TCR CDR3 first-round RT-PCR relied on the HTBI primer set. TCRdb reanalysed the multiplex PCR reads using MiXCR and keeps one entry per CDR3 protein. The table has around 99,000 distinct CDR3 sequences, 15% to 20% seen once. This sample stems from a study of T cells in Graves' hyperthyroidism and ophthalmopathy. The CDR3 covers 15 residues. Germline V gene data show CDR1 as MDHEN and CDR2 as SYDVKM. V shed 6 bases and J 5 bases; nucleotides not matched to a gene: 8.

Sample: blood. This sequence originates from a woman aged 45 to 65 with Graves' hyperthyroidism. The chain has TRBV28 and TRBJ2-2; 8 nucleotides match TRBD1. CDR3 protein: CASRLGQGGTGELFF. The CDR3 nucleotides are TGTGCCAGCAGACTAGGACAGGGAGGAACCGGGGAGCTGTTTTTT.